What follows describes a single TCR beta chain. Its target is unknown. The PCR was carried out with 60 Vbeta primers and 13 Jbeta primers. Clones were read by immunoSEQ multiplex PCR, and TCRdb kept only the in-frame ones, dropping some. The sample lists 110,000 to 150,000 clones; 65% to 90% were seen once. This sample was taken from a study of cytomegalovirus exposure and HLA in healthy donors. Study-wide context: From donors who were HLA-typed, an early data release held 70 million to 90 million unique TCRs. Of a few hundred genotyped donors, 65% to 85% clustered with self-reported Caucasian donors.

The length of the CDR3 is 13 residues. Deletions cut 6 bases from V and 1 base from J, with 9 bases between. Per the germline V gene, CDR1 is MDHEN and CDR2 is SYDVKM. Study results and limitations: Analyses of presence/absence relied on an assumption of roughly uniform sequencing depth across donors. Sequences of the TCR beta chain were said to predict the HLA-A and HLA-B alleles of most subjects accurately.

The origin of this receptor is a female donor in good health and CMV-seronegative. Sample: PBMCs. The chain joins TRBV28 to TRBJ1-1; TRBD1 is a possible D gene (5 bases). CDR3 nucleotides: TGTGCCAGCAGCCTCACAGGGAACACTGAAGCTTTCTTT. Its protein product is CASSLTGNTEAFF.